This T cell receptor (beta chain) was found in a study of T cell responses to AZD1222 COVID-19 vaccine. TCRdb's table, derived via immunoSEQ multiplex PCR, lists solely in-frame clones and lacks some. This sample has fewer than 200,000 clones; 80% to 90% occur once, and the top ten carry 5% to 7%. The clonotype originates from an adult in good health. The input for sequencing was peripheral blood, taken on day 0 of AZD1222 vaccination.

CDR3 region: CASNTLGNQPQHF. The CDR3 coding sequence is TGTGCCAGTAACACGTTAGGCAATCAGCCCCAGCATTTT. The chain is built from TRBV19 and TRBJ1-5; D is undetermined. CDR3 length: 13 amino acids. The germline gives CDR1 LNHDA, CDR2 SQIVND (reference sequence). Deletions cut 7 bases from V and 2 bases from J, with 9 bases between.